A single sample gave rise to the 24 T cell receptor beta chains below, sequenced in a study of shared clonotypes between healthy human individuals. Profiled with immunoSEQ multiplex PCR; TCRdb holds only in-frame clones, not every one. This table has 2,100,000 or so clones, approximately 96% appearing once. The sample was naive CD4+ T cells sorted from blood. The subset was: CD45RA+ positively selected. The receptors derive from a man aged 18 to 29 in good health.

The V call is TRBV5-8, the J call TRBJ1-6, with 8 bases identical to TRBD1. This CDR3 comprises 13 residues. V lost 6 bases, J lost 10 bases, and 6 bases stayed unmatched. The V gene's germline CDR1 is SGHTS and CDR2 YDEGEE. The CDR3 here is CASKGQGRSPLHF. CDR3 coding DNA: TGTGCCAGCAAAGGACAGGGTCGATCACCCCTCCACTTT.

The gene calls are TRBV27 and TRBJ2-5; the match to TRBD2 covers 8 bases. The CDR3 has 15 amino acids. Germline-derived CDR1 and CDR2 are MNHEY and SMNVEV (reference sequence). J lost 5 bases, V lost 5 bases, and 10 bases had no gene match. Here the CDR3 DNA reads TGTGCCAGCAGTCTGGGGACTAGAGTCAGGGAGACCCAGTACTTC. Its protein product is CASSLGTRVRETQYF.

The chain combines TRBV11-3 with TRBJ2-7; 8 nucleotides line up with TRBD2. Germline loops: CDR1 SGHNT, CDR2 YENEEA. After removal of 4 bases from V and 2 bases from J, the junction contained 4 bases not matched to a gene. The CDR3 totals 14 residues. The CDR3 spells CASSSGGDAYEQYF. For the CDR3, the DNA is TGTGCCAGCAGCTCCGGGGGGGACGCCTACGAGCAGTACTTC.

The chain combines TRBV5-4 with TRBJ2-1, with a tentative D call TRBD2 (8 bases). The germline V and J ends were trimmed by 3 bases and 6 bases, with 25 bases remaining between them. The CDR3 loop spans 18 amino acids. Germline assignment: CDR1 SGHNT and CDR2 YYREEE (reference sequence). CDR3 DNA: TGTGCCAGCAGCTCCAGGGGGGGGCGGGAGGCGTTCGGCAATGAGCAGTTCTTC. Translated, it gives CASSSRGGREAFGNEQFF.

This chain links TRBV6-5 with TRBJ1-1; D is possibly TRBD1 (5 bases). This CDR3 spans 14 amino acids. The germline V gene encodes CDR1 MNHEY and CDR2 SVGAGI. The V and J ends lost 10 bases and 6 bases respectively, with 21 bases between them. CDR3 sequence: CAIRRDPELAEAFF. CDR3 in DNA: TGTGCCATACGACGGGACCCTGAATTAGCTGAAGCTTTCTTT.

The V gene is TRBV28, the J gene TRBJ2-7; perhaps TRBD1 as D (6 bases). CDR1 is MDHEN, CDR2 SYDVKM, per germline. This CDR3 has 12 amino acids. The V end lost 3 bases, the J end lost 6 bases, and 9 bases lay between the germline ends. The CDR3 nucleotides are TGTGCCAGCAGTTTCGGCAGGGGCGAGCAGTACTTC. This gives the protein CASSFGRGEQYF. Based on the CDR3 plus reference TRBV28 and TRBJ2-7, the full variable domain is DVKVTQSSRYLVKRTGEKVFLECVQDMDHENMFWYRQDPGLGLRLIYFSYDVKMKEKGDIPEGYSVSREKKERFSLILESASTNQTSMYLCASSFGRGEQYFGPGTRLTVT.

The rearrangement joins TRBV29-1 to TRBJ2-3, with a tentative D call TRBD1 (6 bases). V was pared by 7 bases and J by 4 bases, with 12 bases between. CDR3 length equals 12 residues. Per the germline V gene, CDR1 is SQVTM and CDR2 is ANQGSEA. For the CDR3, the DNA is TGCAGCGCTACCTCAGGGGCAGATACGCAGTATTTT. Protein product: CSATSGADTQYF.

The chain carries TRBV21-1 and TRBJ2-2. TRBV21-1 is shown as a pseudogene. The CDR3 covers 15 residues. The CDR3 loop reads CASSTLCPNTGELFF. The CDR3 bases are TGTGCCAGCAGCACTCTCTGCCCGAACACCGGGGAGCTGTTTTTT.

The rearrangement links TRBV30 to TRBJ2-7; D may match TRBD1 or TRBD2 (5 bases each). The CDR3 is made up of 14 amino acids. V was clipped by 5 bases and J by 2 bases, with 16 bases between them. Germline V lookup: CDR1 GTSNPN, CDR2 SVGIG (reference sequence). The CDR3 bases are TGTGCCTGGGAGGCTCCGGGGCTTACCTACGAGCAGTACTTC. Its translation is CAWEAPGLTYEQYF.

This clone has only one observation. Other DNA sequences in the same sample also yield this CDR3. The CDR3 here is CASSLNPYEQYF. CDR3 nucleotide sequence: TGCGCCAGCAGCTTGAACCCCTACGAGCAGTACTTC. This sequence joins TRBV5-1 and TRBJ2-7, with D unclear. The germline gives CDR1 SGHRS, CDR2 YFSETQ. The CDR3 has 12 residues. Trimming took off 1 base at V and 2 bases at J, with 4 bases between the two ends. The full variable domain, completed using reference TRBV5-1 and TRBJ2-7, is KAGVTQTPRYLIKTRGQQVTLSCSPISGHRSVSWYQQTPGQGLQFLFEYFSETQRNKGNFPGRFSGRQFSNSRSEMNVSTLELGDSALYLCASSLNPYEQYFGPGTRLTVT.

This rearrangement joins TRBV6-5 to TRBJ2-3; no definite D call. Germline V CDR1 and CDR2: MNHEY, SVGAGI. Trimming pared 5 bases from V and 3 bases from J, leaving 6 bases between. CDR3 size: 12 residues. The CDR3 sequence is CASSPMTDTQYF. DNA of the CDR3: TGTGCCAGCAGTCCTATGACAGATACGCAGTATTTT.

This chain links TRBV29-1 with TRBJ2-6, with 11 bases lining up with TRBD1. CDR1 is SQVTM and CDR2 is ANQGSEA in the germline V gene. This CDR3 spans 17 amino acids. V shed 6 bases, J shed 1 base, and the junction held 8 bases outside the gene matches. The CDR3 region has the DNA TGCAGCGTCCTAAGGACAGGGGGCATATCTGGGGCCAACGTCCTGACTTTC. It is translated as CSVLRTGGISGANVLTF.

This clone has only one observation. This rearrangement joins TRBV7-2 to TRBJ2-7; D uncertain. From germline, CDR1 is SGHTA and CDR2 FQGNSA. This CDR3 region has 16 residues. V dropped 0 bases and J dropped 5 bases, with 17 bases sitting between them. The CDR3 is CASSLARQVLGNEQYF. The CDR3 DNA sequence: TGTGCCAGCAGCTTAGCGCGGCAGGTCTTGGGCAACGAGCAGTACTTC.

This clone was detected a few times. V and J are TRBV2 and TRBJ1-2; D gene uncertain. Germline CDR1 and CDR2: SNHLY and FYNNEI. V was trimmed by 0 bases and J by 7 bases, leaving 9 bases between them. This CDR3 has 13 residues. For the CDR3, the DNA is TGTGCCAGCAGTGAAGCGCTGCCGATTGGCTACACCTTC. Translated, it gives CASSEALPIGYTF.

This chain links TRBV4-1 with TRBJ1-5; no reliable D call. Per the germline V gene, CDR1 is MGHRA and CDR2 is YSYEKL. V lost 0 bases and J 0 bases, leaving 12 bases between the germline ends. The CDR3 loop spans 17 amino acids. This CDR3 reads CASSQEGSSYSNQPQHF. CDR3 in DNA: TGCGCCAGCAGCCAAGAAGGGAGCTCCTATAGCAATCAGCCCCAGCATTTT.

The genes are TRBV5-1 and TRBJ2-1, with D perhaps matching TRBD1 (5 bases). CDR3 size: 12 residues. Trimming shortened V by 3 bases and J by 15 bases, and 16 bases separated the two germline ends. From germline, CDR1 is SGHRS and CDR2 YFSETQ. DNA for the CDR3: TGCGCCAGCAGCTCCGAACAGCCTGGGGCGTTCTTC. It specifies CASSSEQPGAFF.

The V and J genes are TRBV6-5 and TRBJ1-3; 8 nucleotides line up with TRBD1. The CDR3 runs to 15 residues. From germline, CDR1 is MNHEY and CDR2 SVGAGI. The ends lost 5 bases at V and 0 bases at J; junction bases unmatched: 3. CDR3 in DNA: TGTGCCAGCAGTCGGACAGGGAGCTCTGGAAACACCATATATTTT. This gives the protein CASSRTGSSGNTIYF.

As concerns this clone: The same CDR3 is also encoded by other DNA sequences in this sample. The gene calls are TRBV9 and TRBJ2-2, with unresolved D. The V end was cut by 0 bases, the J end by 4 bases, with 7 bases between. CDR3 length: 14 residues. Germline CDR1 and CDR2: SGDLS and YYNGEE. This CDR3 reads CASSVDSLTGELFF. CDR3 sequence (DNA): TGTGCCAGCAGCGTAGACTCTCTCACCGGGGAGCTGTTTTTT.

The rearrangement links TRBV25-1 to TRBJ2-1, with 14 bases identical to TRBD2. The CDR3 consists of 16 residues. The V gene end was trimmed by 3 bases and the J gene end by 7 bases; junction bases not matched to a gene: 5. Germline CDR1 reads MGHDK; CDR2 reads SYGVNS. The chain's CDR3 is CASSDQTSGRVNEQFF. The CDR3 nucleotides read TGTGCCAGCAGTGATCAGACTAGCGGGAGGGTAAATGAGCAGTTCTTC.

The rearrangement links TRBV7-9 to TRBJ2-2; D is ambiguous. CDR1 and CDR2 from the germline V gene are SEHNR and FQNEAQ (reference sequence). The germline V and J ends were trimmed by 1 base and 5 bases, with 8 bases remaining between them. The CDR3 is 14 residues long. In DNA, the CDR3 is TGTGCCAGCAGCTTAGTCAGCACAACCGGGGAGCTGTTTTTT. Translated, it gives CASSLVSTTGELFF.

On this clone itself: Sequence at one end of the junction differs from germline and may be a read error. The rearrangement joins TRBV6-1 to TRBJ2-5, with a tentative D call TRBD1 (6 bases). The CDR3 spans 13 residues. Germline CDR1 and CDR2: MNHNS and SASEGT. The CDR3, as DNA: TGTGCCATCAGTGAGAGAGGGGGTGAGACCCAGTACTTC. The encoded protein is CAISERGGETQYF.

CDR3 coding DNA: TGTGCCAGCAGCTTCCAGGTGGACACTGAAGCTTTCTTT. Translation gives CASSFQVDTEAFF. The V and J genes are TRBV7-9 and TRBJ1-1; D gene uncertain. There are 13 residues in the CDR3. Germline CDR1 reads SEHNR; CDR2 reads FQNEAQ (reference sequence). V shed 3 bases and J shed 3 bases, with 8 bases lying between them.

This chain uses TRBV18 with TRBJ1-5; no definite D call. The CDR3 sequence is 15 residues long. V was clipped by 4 bases and J by 1 base, with 11 bases between them. Germline CDR1 is KGHSH and CDR2 is LQKENI. DNA of the CDR3: TGTGCCAGCTCACGGGGAATGGACAGCAATCAGCCCCAGCATTTT. Amino acids: CASSRGMDSNQPQHF.

The rearrangement links TRBV7-9 to TRBJ1-2, with D perhaps TRBD1 (5 bases). The V end lost 5 bases, the J end lost 3 bases, and 16 bases lay between the germline ends. CDR1 and CDR2 (germline): SEHNR, FQNEAQ (reference sequence). This CDR3 is 15 amino acids long. CDR3 loop: CASSRLRDGDYGYTF. The CDR3 DNA is TGTGCCAGCAGCCGATTACGGGACGGAGACTATGGCTACACCTTC.